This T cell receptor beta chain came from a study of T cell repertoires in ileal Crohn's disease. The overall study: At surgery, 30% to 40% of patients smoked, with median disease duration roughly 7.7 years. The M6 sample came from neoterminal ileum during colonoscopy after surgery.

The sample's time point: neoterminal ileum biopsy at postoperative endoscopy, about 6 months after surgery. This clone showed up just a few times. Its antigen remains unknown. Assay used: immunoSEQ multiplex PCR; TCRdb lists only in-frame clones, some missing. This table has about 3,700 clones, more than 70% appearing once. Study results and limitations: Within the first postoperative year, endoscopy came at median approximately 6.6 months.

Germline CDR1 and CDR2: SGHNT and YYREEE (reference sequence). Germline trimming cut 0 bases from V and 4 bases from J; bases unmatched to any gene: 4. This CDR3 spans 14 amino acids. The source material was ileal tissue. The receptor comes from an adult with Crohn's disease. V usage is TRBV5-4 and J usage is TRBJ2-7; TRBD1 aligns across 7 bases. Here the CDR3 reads CASSLEGGRYEQYF. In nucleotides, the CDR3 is TGTGCCAGCAGCTTGGAAGGGGGCCGGTACGAGCAGTACTTC.